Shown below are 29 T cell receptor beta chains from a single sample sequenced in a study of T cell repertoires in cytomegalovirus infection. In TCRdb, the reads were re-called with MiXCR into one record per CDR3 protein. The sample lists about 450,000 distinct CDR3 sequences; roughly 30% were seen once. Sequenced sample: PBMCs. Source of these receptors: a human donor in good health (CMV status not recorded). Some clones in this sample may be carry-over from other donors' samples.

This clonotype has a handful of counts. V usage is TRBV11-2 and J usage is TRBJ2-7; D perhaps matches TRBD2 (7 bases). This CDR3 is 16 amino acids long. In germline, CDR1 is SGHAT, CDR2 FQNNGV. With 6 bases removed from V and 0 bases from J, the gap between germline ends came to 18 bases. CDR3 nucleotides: TGTGCCAGCAGAAACCGGACGGGGGGCCTCTCCTACGAGCAGTACTTC. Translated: CASRNRTGGLSYEQYF.

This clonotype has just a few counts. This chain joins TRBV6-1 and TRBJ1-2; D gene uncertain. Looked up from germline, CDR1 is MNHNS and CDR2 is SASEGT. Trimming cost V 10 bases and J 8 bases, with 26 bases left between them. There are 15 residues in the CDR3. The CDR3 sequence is CATTDYRSGLEGYTF. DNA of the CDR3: TGTGCCACGACGGATTACAGATCAGGCCTGGAAGGCTACACCTTC.

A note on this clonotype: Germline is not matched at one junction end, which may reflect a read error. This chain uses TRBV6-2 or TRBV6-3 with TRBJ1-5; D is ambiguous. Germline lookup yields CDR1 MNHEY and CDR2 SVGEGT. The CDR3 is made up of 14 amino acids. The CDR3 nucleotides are TGTGCCAGCTGCCGTGCGTATAGCAATCAGCCCCGGCATTTT. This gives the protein CASCRAYSNQPRHF.

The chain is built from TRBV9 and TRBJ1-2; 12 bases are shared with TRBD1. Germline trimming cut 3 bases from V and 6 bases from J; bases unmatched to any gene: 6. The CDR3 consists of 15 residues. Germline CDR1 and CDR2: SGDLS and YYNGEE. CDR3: CASSAGGQGADGYTF. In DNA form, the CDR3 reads TGTGCCAGCAGCGCGGGGGGACAGGGGGCGGATGGCTACACCTTC.

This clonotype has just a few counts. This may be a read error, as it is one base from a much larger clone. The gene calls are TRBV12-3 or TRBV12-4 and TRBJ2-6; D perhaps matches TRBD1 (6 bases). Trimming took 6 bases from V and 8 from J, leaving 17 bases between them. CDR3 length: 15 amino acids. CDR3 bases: TGTGCCAGCAGAAAACAGGGCACGGGGACCAACGTCCTGACTTTC. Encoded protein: CASRKQGTGTNVLTF.

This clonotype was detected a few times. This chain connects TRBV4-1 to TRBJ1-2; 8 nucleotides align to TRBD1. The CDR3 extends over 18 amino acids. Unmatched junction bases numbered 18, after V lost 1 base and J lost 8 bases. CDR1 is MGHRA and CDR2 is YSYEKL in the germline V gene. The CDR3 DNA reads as TGCGCCAGCAGCCAAGTTTTGGGTCGGGACGACAGGGGCGGCGGCTACACCTTC. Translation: CASSQVLGRDDRGGGYTF.

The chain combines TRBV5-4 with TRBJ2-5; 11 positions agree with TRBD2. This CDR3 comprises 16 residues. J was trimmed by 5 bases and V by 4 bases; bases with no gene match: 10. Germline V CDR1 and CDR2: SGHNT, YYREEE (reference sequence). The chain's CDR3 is CASSTGVAGGGETQYF. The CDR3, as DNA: TGTGCCAGCAGCACTGGCGTAGCGGGGGGGGGGGAGACCCAGTACTTC.

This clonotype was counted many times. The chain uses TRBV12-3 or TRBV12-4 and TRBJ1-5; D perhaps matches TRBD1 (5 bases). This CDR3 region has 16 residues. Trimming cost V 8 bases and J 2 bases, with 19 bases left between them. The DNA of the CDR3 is TGTGCCAGCCCCCGGGGCAGGGATAAAGGCAATCAGCCCCAGCATTTT. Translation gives CASPRGRDKGNQPQHF.

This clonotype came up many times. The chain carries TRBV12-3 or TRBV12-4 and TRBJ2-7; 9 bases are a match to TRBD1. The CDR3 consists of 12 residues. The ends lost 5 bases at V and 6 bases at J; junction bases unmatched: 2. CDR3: CASSRQGVEQYF. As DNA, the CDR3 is TGTGCCAGCAGTCGACAGGGGGTCGAGCAGTACTTC.

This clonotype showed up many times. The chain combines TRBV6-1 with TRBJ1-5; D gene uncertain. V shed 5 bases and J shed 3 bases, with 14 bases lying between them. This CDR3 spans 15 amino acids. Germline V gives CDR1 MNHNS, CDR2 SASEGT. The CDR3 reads CASSWIQALNQPQHF. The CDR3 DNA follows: TGTGCCAGCAGTTGGATTCAGGCCCTCAATCAGCCCCAGCATTTT.

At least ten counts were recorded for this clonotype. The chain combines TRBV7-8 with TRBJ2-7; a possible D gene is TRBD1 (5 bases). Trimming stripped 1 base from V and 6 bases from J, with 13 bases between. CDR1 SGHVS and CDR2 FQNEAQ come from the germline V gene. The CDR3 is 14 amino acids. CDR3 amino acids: CASSLVRVPGEQYF. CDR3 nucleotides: TGTGCCAGCAGCTTAGTCAGGGTCCCGGGCGAGCAGTACTTC.

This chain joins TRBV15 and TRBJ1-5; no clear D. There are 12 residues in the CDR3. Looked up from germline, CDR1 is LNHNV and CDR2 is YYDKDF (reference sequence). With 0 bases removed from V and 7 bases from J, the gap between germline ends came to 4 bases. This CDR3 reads CATSRDGQPQHF. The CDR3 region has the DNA TGTGCCACCAGCAGAGATGGGCAGCCCCAGCATTTT.

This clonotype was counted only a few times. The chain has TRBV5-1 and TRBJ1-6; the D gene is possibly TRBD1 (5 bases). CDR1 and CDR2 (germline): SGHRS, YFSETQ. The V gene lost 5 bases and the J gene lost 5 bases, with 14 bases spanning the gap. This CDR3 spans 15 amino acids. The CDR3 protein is CASRRDGGNNSPLHF. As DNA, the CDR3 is TGCGCCAGCAGAAGGGACGGAGGTAATAATTCACCCCTCCACTTT.

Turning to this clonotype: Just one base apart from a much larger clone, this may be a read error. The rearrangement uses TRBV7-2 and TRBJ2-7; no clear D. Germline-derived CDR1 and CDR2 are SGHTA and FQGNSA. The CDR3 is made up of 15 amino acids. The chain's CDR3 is CSSSLRRQSSYEQYF. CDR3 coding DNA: TGTTCCAGCAGCTTACGACGGCAAAGCTCCTACGAGCAGTACTTC.

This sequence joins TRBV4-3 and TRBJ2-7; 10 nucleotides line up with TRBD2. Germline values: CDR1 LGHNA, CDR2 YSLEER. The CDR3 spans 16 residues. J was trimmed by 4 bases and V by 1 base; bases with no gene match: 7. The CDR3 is CASSQGLSGGAYEQYF. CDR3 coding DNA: TGCGCCAGCAGCCAAGGTTTGAGCGGGGGGGCGTACGAGCAGTACTTC.

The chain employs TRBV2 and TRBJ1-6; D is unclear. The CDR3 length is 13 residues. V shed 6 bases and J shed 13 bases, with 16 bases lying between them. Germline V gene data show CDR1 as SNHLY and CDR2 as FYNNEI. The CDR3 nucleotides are TGTGCCAGCAGGTTGGACGAGGGTTCCCCCCTCCACTTT. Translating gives CASRLDEGSPLHF.

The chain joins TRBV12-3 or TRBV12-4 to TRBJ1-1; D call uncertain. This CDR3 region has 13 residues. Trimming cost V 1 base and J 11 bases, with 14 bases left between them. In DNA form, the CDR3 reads TGTGCCAGCAGTTTAGGAGGGTGGTCCAAGGCTTTCTTT. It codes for CASSLGGWSKAFF.

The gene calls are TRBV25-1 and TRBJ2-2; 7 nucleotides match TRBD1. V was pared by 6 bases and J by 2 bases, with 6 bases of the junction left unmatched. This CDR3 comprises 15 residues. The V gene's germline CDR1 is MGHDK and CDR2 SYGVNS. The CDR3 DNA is TGTGCCAGCAGGCTCGGGACAGTTAACACCGGGGAGCTGTTTTTT. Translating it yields CASRLGTVNTGELFF.

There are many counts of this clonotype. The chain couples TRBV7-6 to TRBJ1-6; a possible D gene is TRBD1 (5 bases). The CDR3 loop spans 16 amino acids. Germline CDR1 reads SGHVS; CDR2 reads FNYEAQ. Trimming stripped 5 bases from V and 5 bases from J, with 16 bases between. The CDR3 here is CASSKFETAHNSPLHF. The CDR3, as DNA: TGTGCCAGCAGCAAGTTCGAGACAGCCCATAATTCACCCCTCCACTTT.

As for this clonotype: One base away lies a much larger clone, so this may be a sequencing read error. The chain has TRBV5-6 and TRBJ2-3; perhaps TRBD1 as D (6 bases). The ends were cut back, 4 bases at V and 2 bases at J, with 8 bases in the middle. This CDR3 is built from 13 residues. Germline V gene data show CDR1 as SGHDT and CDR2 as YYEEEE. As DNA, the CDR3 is TGTGCCAGCAGCCGGGACAACACAGATACGCAGTATTTT. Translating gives CASSRDNTDTQYF.

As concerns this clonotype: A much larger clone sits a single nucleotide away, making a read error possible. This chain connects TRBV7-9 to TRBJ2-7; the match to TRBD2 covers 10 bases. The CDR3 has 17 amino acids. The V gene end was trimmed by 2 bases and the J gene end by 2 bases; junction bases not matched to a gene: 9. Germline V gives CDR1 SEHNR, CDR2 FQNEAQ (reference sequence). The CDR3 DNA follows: TGTGCCAGCAGCTTAATAGTTCCTAGCGGGGGAACCTACGAGCAGTACTTC. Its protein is CASSLIVPSGGTYEQYF.

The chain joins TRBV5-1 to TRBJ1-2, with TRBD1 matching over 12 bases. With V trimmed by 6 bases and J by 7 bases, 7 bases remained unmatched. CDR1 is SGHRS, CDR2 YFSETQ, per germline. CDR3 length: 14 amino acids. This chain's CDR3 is CASKAGTGGFGYTF. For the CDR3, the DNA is TGCGCCAGCAAGGCCGGGACAGGGGGCTTTGGCTACACCTTC.

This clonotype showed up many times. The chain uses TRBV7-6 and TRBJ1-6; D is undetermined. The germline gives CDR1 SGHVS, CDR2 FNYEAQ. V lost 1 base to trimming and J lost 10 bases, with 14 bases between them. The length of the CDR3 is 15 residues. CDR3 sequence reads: CASSLGGAERSPLHF. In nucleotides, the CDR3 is TGTGCCAGCAGCTTAGGGGGAGCCGAGCGATCACCCCTCCACTTT.

CDR3 region: CASSLLEGATTYEQYF. CDR3 in DNA: TGTGCCAGCAGCTTGTTGGAAGGGGCTACGACCTACGAGCAGTACTTC. The chain is built from TRBV7-2 and TRBJ2-7; a possible D gene is TRBD1 (5 bases). Trimming removed 3 bases at V and 2 bases at J, with 17 bases between. The CDR3 extends over 16 amino acids. Germline assignment: CDR1 SGHTA and CDR2 FQGNSA.

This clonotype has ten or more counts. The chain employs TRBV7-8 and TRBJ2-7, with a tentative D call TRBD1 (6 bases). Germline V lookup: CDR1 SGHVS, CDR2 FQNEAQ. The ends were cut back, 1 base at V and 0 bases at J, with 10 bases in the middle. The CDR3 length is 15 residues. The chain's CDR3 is CASSLEGGSSYEQYF. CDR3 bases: TGTGCCAGCAGCTTAGAAGGGGGTTCCTCCTACGAGCAGTACTTC.

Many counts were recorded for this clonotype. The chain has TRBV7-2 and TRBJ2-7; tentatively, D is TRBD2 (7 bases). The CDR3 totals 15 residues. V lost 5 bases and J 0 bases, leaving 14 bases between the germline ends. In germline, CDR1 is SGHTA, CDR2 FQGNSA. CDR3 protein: CASSLFAGASYEQYF. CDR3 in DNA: TGTGCCAGCAGCCTTTTTGCGGGGGCCTCCTACGAGCAGTACTTC.

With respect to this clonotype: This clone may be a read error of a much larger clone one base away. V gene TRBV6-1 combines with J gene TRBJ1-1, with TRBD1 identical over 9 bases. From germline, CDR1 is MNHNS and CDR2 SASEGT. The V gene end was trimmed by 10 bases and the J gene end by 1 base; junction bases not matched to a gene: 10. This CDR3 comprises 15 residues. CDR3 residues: CATIFWGQGNTEAFF. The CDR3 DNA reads TGTGCCACCATATTTTGGGGACAGGGGAACACTGAAGCTTTCTTT.

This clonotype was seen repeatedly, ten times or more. The CDR3 DNA follows: TGCGCCAGCAGCCAAATTCTAACGGGGGCCTGGGGGTCAGATACGCAGTATTTT. Translation: CASSQILTGAWGSDTQYF. The chain links TRBV4-1 to TRBJ2-3; D is possibly TRBD1 or TRBD2 (6 bases each). This CDR3 comprises 18 residues. Deletions cut 2 bases from V and 4 bases from J, with 22 bases between. Germline CDR1 and CDR2: MGHRA and YSYEKL.

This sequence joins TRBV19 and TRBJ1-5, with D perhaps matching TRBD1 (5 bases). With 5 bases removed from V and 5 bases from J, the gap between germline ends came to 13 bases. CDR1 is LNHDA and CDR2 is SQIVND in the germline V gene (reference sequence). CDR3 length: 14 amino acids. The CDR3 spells CASSVGLGDQPQHF. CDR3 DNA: TGTGCCAGTAGTGTAGGACTGGGGGATCAGCCCCAGCATTTT. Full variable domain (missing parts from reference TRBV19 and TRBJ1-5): DGGITQSPKYLFRKEGQNVTLSCEQNLNHDAMYWYRQDPGQGLRLIYYSQIVNDFQKGDIAEGYSVSREKKESFPLTVTSAQKNPTAFYLCASSVGLGDQPQHFGDGTRLSIL.